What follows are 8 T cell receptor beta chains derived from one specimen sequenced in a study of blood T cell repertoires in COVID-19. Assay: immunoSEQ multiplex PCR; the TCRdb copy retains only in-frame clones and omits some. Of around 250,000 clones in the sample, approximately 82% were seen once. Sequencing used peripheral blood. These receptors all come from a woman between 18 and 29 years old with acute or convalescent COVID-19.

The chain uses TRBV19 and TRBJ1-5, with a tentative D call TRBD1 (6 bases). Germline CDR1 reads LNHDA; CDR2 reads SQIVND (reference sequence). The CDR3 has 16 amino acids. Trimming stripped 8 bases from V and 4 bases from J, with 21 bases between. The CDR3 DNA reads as TGTGCCAGTTCCCCGGGGTGGGGGCAGGTGAATCAGCCCCAGCATTTT. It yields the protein CASSPGWGQVNQPQHF.

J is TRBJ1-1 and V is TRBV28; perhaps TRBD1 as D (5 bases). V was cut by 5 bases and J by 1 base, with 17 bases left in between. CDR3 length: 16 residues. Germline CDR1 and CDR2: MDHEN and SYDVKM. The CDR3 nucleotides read TGTGCCAGCAGTCCCCCTAAACAGGTGGGGAACACTGAAGCTTTCTTT. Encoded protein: CASSPPKQVGNTEAFF.

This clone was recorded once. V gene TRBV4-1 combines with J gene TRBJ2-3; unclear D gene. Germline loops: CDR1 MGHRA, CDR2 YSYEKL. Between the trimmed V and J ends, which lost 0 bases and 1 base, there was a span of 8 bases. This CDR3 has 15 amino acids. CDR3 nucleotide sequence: TGCGCCAGCAGCCAAGACCCAAGCCGCACAGATACGCAGTATTTT. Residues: CASSQDPSRTDTQYF.

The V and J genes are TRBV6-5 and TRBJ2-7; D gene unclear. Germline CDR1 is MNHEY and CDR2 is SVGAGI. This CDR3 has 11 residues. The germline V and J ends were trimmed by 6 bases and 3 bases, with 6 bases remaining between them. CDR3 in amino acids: CASSSLYEQYF. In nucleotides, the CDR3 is TGTGCCAGCAGCTCCCTCTACGAGCAGTACTTC.

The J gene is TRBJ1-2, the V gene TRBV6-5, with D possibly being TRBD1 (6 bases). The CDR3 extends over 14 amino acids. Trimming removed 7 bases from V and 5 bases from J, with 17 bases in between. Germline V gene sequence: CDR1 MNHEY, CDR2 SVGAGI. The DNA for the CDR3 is TGTGCCAGCACCCCGCGGGGGCTGGGGTATGGCTACACCTTC. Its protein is CASTPRGLGYGYTF.

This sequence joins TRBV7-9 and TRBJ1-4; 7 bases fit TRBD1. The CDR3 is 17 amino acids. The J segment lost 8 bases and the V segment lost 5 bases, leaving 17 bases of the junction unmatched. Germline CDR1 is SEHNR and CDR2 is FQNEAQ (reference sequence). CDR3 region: CASSLPAKGASGEKLFF. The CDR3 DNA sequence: TGTGCCAGCAGCCTACCGGCAAAGGGGGCGTCGGGGGAAAAACTGTTTTTT.

The CDR3: CASSYRNRGLEAFF. The DNA of the CDR3 is TGTGCCAGCAGTTACCGTAACAGGGGACTGGAAGCTTTCTTT. The chain joins TRBV6-5 to TRBJ1-1, with TRBD1 matching 7 bases. The CDR3 is made up of 14 amino acids. V trimming: 2 bases; J trimming: 8 bases; junction bases outside the gene matches: 8. Germline V gene data show CDR1 as MNHEY and CDR2 as SVGAGI.

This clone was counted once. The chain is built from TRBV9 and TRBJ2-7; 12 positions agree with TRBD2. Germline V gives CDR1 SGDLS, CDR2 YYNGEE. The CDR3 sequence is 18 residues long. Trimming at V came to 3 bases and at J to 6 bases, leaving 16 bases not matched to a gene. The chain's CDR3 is CASSATGLAGPAEGEQYF. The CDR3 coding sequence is TGTGCCAGCAGCGCAACCGGACTAGCGGGGCCGGCCGAGGGCGAGCAGTACTTC.